This T cell receptor beta chain was obtained from a study of identical twins. Study results and caveats: Insertions were reduced in abundant cord blood beta clonotypes but not in memory repertoires. Zero-insertion analyses could be partly confounded by invariant MAIT and iNKT cells.

This clonotype was found a few times. Its antigen is unidentified. With template switching, a universal primer site was added, and the cDNA carried unique molecular identifiers. MiXCR, run by TCRdb on the 5' RACE reads, gives a single entry per CDR3 protein. The data contain some 590,000 distinct CDR3 sequences, roughly 9.5% of them singletons. This CDR3 has 12 amino acids. The ends were cut back, 4 bases at V and 5 bases at J, with 12 bases in the middle. CDR1 is SQVTM and CDR2 is ANQGSEA in the germline V gene. The sample was also linked to a second study, of yellow fever vaccine responses in identical twins.

Sequences were obtained from PBMCs. The sequence derives from a woman aged 18-29 years in good health. J is TRBJ2-7 and V is TRBV29-1; D is unresolved. This CDR3 is CSVGASLDEQYF. CDR3 coding DNA: TGCAGCGTTGGGGCCAGCCTTGACGAGCAGTACTTC.